These 5 T cell receptor beta chains share one sample of origin, sequenced in a study of T cells in Graves' hyperthyroidism and ophthalmopathy (dated 2019 in TCRdb). Library generation was performed with multiplex PCR. This sample was sequenced with an Illumina HiSeq 2000. The TCR beta CDR3 regions were amplified from RNA transcripts. The TCR CDR3 was subjected to a first round of RT-PCR using the HTBI primer set and the Qiagen OneStep RT-PCR kit. TCRdb reworked the public reads: Q25 trimming with fastp, MiXCR clone assembly, productive beta chains retained. Each record represents a unique CDR3 protein, reported with the most common genes and DNA among its rows. This sample holds more than 600,000 distinct CDR3 sequences; 16% were observed only once. The ten largest clonotypes hold roughly 8% of the sample. Sequencing used blood. Receptors were obtained from a young man with Graves' hyperthyroidism.

In its sample, this clonotype was seen a few times. The V gene is TRBV3-1, the J gene TRBJ2-3; perhaps TRBD1 as D (6 bases). CDR1 and CDR2 from the germline V gene are LGHDT and YNNKEL (reference sequence). The V gene lost 7 bases and the J gene lost 2 bases, with 13 bases spanning the gap. The CDR3 is made up of 14 amino acids. The CDR3 protein is CASKRGFFTDTQYF. CDR3 DNA sequence: TGTGCCAGCAAAAGGGGGTTTTTCACAGATACGCAGTATTTT.

In this sample, this clonotype turned up many times. The chain recombines TRBV2 with TRBJ2-7; the D gene could be TRBD1 or TRBD2 (6 bases each). The CDR3 consists of 13 residues. V shed 3 bases and J shed 2 bases, with 8 bases lying between them. CDR1 and CDR2 (germline): SNHLY, FYNNEI. The CDR3 DNA is TGTGCCAGCAGTGACGGGGGCACCTACGAGCAGTACTTC. The encoded protein is CASSDGGTYEQYF. The full variable domain, its missing parts supplied by reference TRBV2 and TRBJ2-7, is EPEVTQTPSHQVTQMGQEVILRCVPISNHLYFYWYRQILGQKVEFLVSFYNNEISEKSEIFDDQFSVERPDGSNFTLKIRSTKLEDSAMYFCASSDGGTYEQYFGPGTRLTVT.

This clonotype was observed many times. V usage is TRBV7-9 and J usage is TRBJ2-1, with TRBD2 matching over 7 bases. The V gene end was trimmed by 2 bases and the J gene end by 4 bases; junction bases not matched to a gene: 8. The CDR3 is 16 amino acids. Germline CDR1 reads SEHNR; CDR2 reads FQNEAQ (reference sequence). The CDR3 region has the DNA TGTGCCAGCAGCTTACGTGCGTCTAGCGGTTACAATGAGCAGTTCTTC. It codes for CASSLRASSGYNEQFF.

The chain employs TRBV7-3 and TRBJ2-7, with 12 bases lining up with TRBD1. Trimming removed 6 bases from V and 6 bases from J; junction bases left unmatched: 12. This CDR3 contains 16 residues. CDR1 is SGHTA and CDR2 is FQGTGA in the germline V gene. For the CDR3, the DNA is TGTGCCAGCAGTTTACTACCGGGACAGGGGGCTTCCGAGCAGTACTTC. Protein: CASSLLPGQGASEQYF.

This clonotype was recorded at least ten times. The CDR3 spells CASSPAGTQPTDTQYF. The DNA for the CDR3 is TGTGCCAGCTCACCGGCGGGGACACAACCCACAGATACGCAGTATTTT. V and J are TRBV18 and TRBJ2-3, with D tentatively TRBD1 or TRBD2 (6 bases each). The length of the CDR3 is 16 residues. Trimming left V 3 bases short and J 2 bases short, with 15 bases between. The germline V gene has CDR1 KGHSH and CDR2 LQKENI.